Given below is one TCR beta chain in context. Its antigen is not yet known. Base qualities are missing; no much larger clone stands one base away. Peripheral blood CD8+ and CD4+ T cells from healthy donors, Susac syndrome patients and multiple sclerosis patients were profiled using high-throughput TCR beta sequencing. Susac syndrome patients met recently defined diagnostic criteria for definite or probable disease. Bulk CD8+ and CD4+ T cells were purified by magnetic negative isolation, whereas CD8+ TEMRA cells were enriched by FACS. Blood was drawn into EDTA tubes, processed within 24 hours, and PBMCs were isolated by density gradient centrifugation. PBMCs destined for TCR sequencing were cryopreserved in liquid nitrogen and later thawed in a 37 °C water bath. A purity of at least 90% was achieved for sorted or isolated CD4+, CD8+ and CD8+ TEMRA cells. Trimming costs V 2 bases and J 0 bases, and their ends lie 12 bases apart. The germline V gene gives CDR1 as SGHTS and CDR2 as YDEGEE. The CDR3 covers 16 residues, taking in both the cysteine and the phenylalanine. The kept DNA is CDR3 alone, 48 bases in frame from the first base.

The record originates from a study of CD8 T cells in Susac syndrome (dated by TCRdb to about 2019). With regard to the full study: Among the Susac syndrome patients who were sequenced, clinically active disease was present in over 5 and clinical remission was observed in roughly eight. At blood withdrawal, Susac syndrome patients were either therapy-naive, taking corticosteroids (in some cases with IVIg as well), or taking IVIg alone. The study used repertoire sequencing to test whether antigen drove CD8+ T cell activation and differentiation in Susac syndrome.

Study-wide findings and limitations: The TCR sequencing and HLA analysis was acknowledged to have included a relatively small number of individuals. In the CD4+ T cell repertoire of Susac syndrome patients, clonal expansion was not detected.

RNA was extracted with the RNeasy kit and roughly 0.45 to 1 ug was reverse transcribed using random hexamers. The immunoSEQ multiplex PCR assay, covering 54 Vbeta and 13 Jbeta segments, was used to amplify TCR beta CDR3 regions. To correct PCR amplification bias, a synthetic template baseline was used for both primer optimization and computational correction. Per the source publication's procedure: Reads were annotated to V, D and J genes according to IMGT and were analyzed with immunoSEQ Analyzer, with only productive sequences retained. To calculate clonality, Shannon entropy was normalized by log2 of the number of productive unique sequences and then subtracted from one. Public and private clones were assessed among the 100 most prevalent clones of each patient and control. A clone was defined as Susac-specific if it was absent from the healthy and MS cohorts, from roughly 980 published viral clones and from other ImmuneACCESS disease sequences. TCRdb took the public reads, trimmed them with fastp at Q25, ran MiXCR for clone calling and kept in-frame beta chains. CDR3 protein sequences are deduplicated, and each keeps its most common genes and DNA. The V and J calls reflect TCRdb's pipeline rather than the authors' work. The sample table records under 80,000 distinct CDR3 sequences; just over 90% of these occur just once. The ten largest clones represent approximately 0.52% of the sample.

Recombination connected TRBV5-8 to TRBJ2-1; no D gene can be assigned with confidence. Sequenced: CD4+ T cells from PBMCs. The sequence was collected from a human donor with Susac syndrome. The CDR3 sequence is CASSLLTASSYNEQFF. The DNA is TGTGCCAGCAGCTTACTGACCGCGAGCTCCTACAATGAGCAGTTCTTC.